These 26 T cell receptor beta chains were sequenced from one sample in a study of blood T cell repertoires in COVID-19. Assay: immunoSEQ multiplex PCR; the TCRdb copy retains only in-frame clones and omits some. The sample has under 250,000 clones, about 81% seen once. The sequencing input was peripheral blood. The receptors were gathered from a woman between 70 and 85 years old with COVID-19, enrolled during active disease.

V usage is TRBV25-1 and J usage is TRBJ2-3, with 9 bases fitting TRBD1. Trimming at V came to 2 bases and at J to 5 bases, leaving 2 bases not matched to a gene. Germline V gene sequence: CDR1 MGHDK, CDR2 SYGVNS. CDR3 length: 14 amino acids. The DNA for the CDR3 is TGTGCCAGCAGTGAAACAGGGGGCCTAGATACGCAGTATTTT. Its protein product is CASSETGGLDTQYF.

This clone was counted only a few times. Other DNA sequences in this sample translate to the same CDR3. The chain has TRBV4-2 and TRBJ2-7; TRBD2 matches at 13 bases. Looked up from germline, CDR1 is LGHNA and CDR2 is YNFKEQ. This CDR3 has 17 residues. Trimming at V came to 3 bases and at J to 2 bases, leaving 7 bases not matched to a gene. CDR3 sequence: CASSQEGTSGAPYEQYF. CDR3 coding DNA: TGTGCCAGCAGCCAGGAAGGGACTAGCGGGGCCCCCTACGAGCAGTACTTC.

This clone was seen once. V and J are TRBV19 and TRBJ2-4; D remains ambiguous. V dropped 3 bases and J dropped 5 bases, with 26 bases sitting between them. The CDR3 spans 19 residues. Per germline, CDR1 LNHDA and CDR2 SQIVND (reference sequence). CDR3 DNA sequence: TGTGCCAGTAGTATGGCGGCCGATCAAACCTCCGTGGTGGAAAACATTCAGTACTTC. Its protein product is CASSMAADQTSVVENIQYF.

This clone was detected a few times. The chain joins TRBV2 to TRBJ2-1; perhaps TRBD1 as D (6 bases). Trimming took off 7 bases at V and 7 bases at J, with 14 bases between the two ends. This CDR3 contains 13 residues. CDR1 and CDR2 (germline): SNHLY, FYNNEI. The CDR3 DNA follows: TGTGCCAGCACTCGGCCAGGGGTGAATGAGCAGTTCTTC. Translation: CASTRPGVNEQFF.

This chain joins TRBV9 and TRBJ2-2; 10 bases agree with TRBD2. V gave up 2 bases and J gave up 4 bases; unmatched junction bases: 11. CDR1 and CDR2 from the germline V gene are SGDLS and YYNGEE. This CDR3 is built from 18 residues. In nucleotides, the CDR3 is TGTGCCAGCAGCGTGACTAGCGGGTCTAACCGGGGCACCGGGGAGCTGTTTTTT. The encoded protein is CASSVTSGSNRGTGELFF.

This chain joins TRBV7-2 and TRBJ1-5, with D possibly being TRBD1 (6 bases). This CDR3 is built from 16 residues. Germline values: CDR1 SGHTA, CDR2 FQGNSA. The V end was cut by 0 bases, the J end by 6 bases, with 15 bases between. Here the CDR3 reads CASSLATGDGSQPQHF. In DNA form, the CDR3 reads TGTGCCAGCAGCTTAGCGACAGGCGATGGCAGTCAGCCCCAGCATTTT. Using reference TRBV7-2 and TRBJ1-5 for the parts outside the CDR3, the full variable domain is GAGVSQSPSNKVTEKGKDVELRCDPISGHTALYWYRQSLGQGLEFLIYFQGNSAPDKSGLPSDRFSAERTGGSVSTLTIQRTQQEDSAVYLCASSLATGDGSQPQHFGDGTRLSIL.

This rearrangement joins TRBV10-3 to TRBJ2-1, with TRBD2 identical over 8 bases. This CDR3 is 16 amino acids long. Germline V CDR1 and CDR2: ENHRY, SYGVKD. The V gene end was trimmed by 0 bases and the J gene end by 2 bases; junction bases not matched to a gene: 3. This CDR3 reads CAISESPAGAYNEQFF. The DNA of the CDR3 is TGTGCCATCAGTGAGTCCCCAGCGGGAGCCTACAATGAGCAGTTCTTC.

The V call is TRBV2, the J call TRBJ2-4; 7 bases match TRBD1. Germline V CDR1 and CDR2: SNHLY, FYNNEI. V lost 6 bases and J lost 0; bases outside the gene matches: 8. This CDR3 spans 16 amino acids. CDR3 protein: CASSGTAVIAKNIQYF. The CDR3 DNA follows: TGTGCCAGCAGCGGGACAGCCGTAATAGCCAAAAACATTCAGTACTTC.

The V call is TRBV18, the J call TRBJ1-4; maybe TRBD1 (5 bases). The CDR3 totals 14 residues. Germline V gives CDR1 KGHSH, CDR2 LQKENI. Trimming left V 3 bases short and J 7 bases short, with 12 bases between. The CDR3 reads CASSPGGKTEKLFF. The CDR3 nucleotides read TGTGCCAGCTCACCCGGGGGGAAAACTGAAAAACTGTTTTTT.

This clone was recorded at least ten times. The chain couples TRBV28 to TRBJ2-7, with D tentatively TRBD1 (5 bases). This CDR3 has 13 residues. From germline, CDR1 is MDHEN and CDR2 SYDVKM. V lost 7 bases to trimming and J lost 0 bases, with 10 bases between them. DNA for the CDR3: TGTGCCAGCACCCTCGACAGCTCCTACGAGCAGTACTTC. Protein: CASTLDSSYEQYF.

The gene calls are TRBV19 and TRBJ1-1; D not certain. The CDR3 runs to 15 residues. Germline values: CDR1 LNHDA, CDR2 SQIVND (reference sequence). V lost 5 bases, J lost 1 base, and 14 bases lay in between. The CDR3 sequence: CASSPYSNTNTEAFF. The CDR3 DNA reads TGTGCCAGTAGTCCGTACAGTAATACGAACACTGAAGCTTTCTTT.

Only one count was recorded for this clone. V usage is TRBV2 and J usage is TRBJ2-7, with a tentative D call TRBD1 (6 bases). The CDR3 is 13 residues long. From germline, CDR1 is SNHLY and CDR2 FYNNEI. V lost 5 bases to trimming and J lost 3 bases, with 11 bases between them. The DNA of the CDR3 is TGTGCCAGCAGTAGAGGACAGCTCTACGAGCAGTACTTC. It codes for CASSRGQLYEQYF. The full variable domain, in which reference TRBV2 and TRBJ2-7 provide the parts outside the CDR3, is EPEVTQTPSHQVTQMGQEVILRCVPISNHLYFYWYRQILGQKVEFLVSFYNNEISEKSEIFDDQFSVERPDGSNFTLKIRSTKLEDSAMYFCASSRGQLYEQYFGPGTRLTVT.

This clone was recorded once. Other DNA sequences of this sample code for an identical CDR3. The chain is built from TRBV6-1 and TRBJ1-5; D gene uncertain. The V and J ends lost 1 base and 4 bases respectively, with 8 bases between them. The CDR3 is 14 residues long. The germline V gene has CDR1 MNHNS and CDR2 SASEGT. The CDR3 here is CASSEERKNQPQHF. CDR3 bases: TGTGCCAGCAGTGAAGAGCGGAAAAATCAGCCCCAGCATTTT.

CDR3 bases: TGTGCCAGCACCAAAACCGGGACAGGGGGCACTGAAGCTTTCTTT. This translates into CASTKTGTGGTEAFF. The chain combines TRBV5-4 with TRBJ1-1, with TRBD1 matching over 11 bases. The CDR3 totals 15 residues. The V and J ends lost 6 bases and 4 bases, in that order; junction bases with no gene match: 8. Germline CDR1 reads SGHNT; CDR2 reads YYREEE (reference sequence).

This chain links TRBV6-1 with TRBJ1-1; D is possibly TRBD1 (6 bases). CDR1 MNHNS and CDR2 SASEGT come from the germline V gene. Trimming removed 1 base at V and 6 bases at J, with 18 bases between. CDR3 length equals 16 residues. CDR3 DNA: TGTGCCAGCAGTGAAGGATGGGGGGGCGGCAGATCTGAAGCTTTCTTT. It specifies CASSEGWGGGRSEAFF.

The chain links TRBV6-5 to TRBJ1-3; D not certain. CDR3 length equals 12 residues. The germline V gene has CDR1 MNHEY and CDR2 SVGAGI. V was cut by 10 bases and J by 4 bases, with 11 bases left in between. The CDR3 DNA reads TGTGCCACCTCCACGGGGGGAAACACCATATATTTT. This translates into CATSTGGNTIYF.

The chain employs TRBV28 and TRBJ1-4; a weak D match, TRBD1 (5 bases). V shed 5 bases and J shed 4 bases, with 14 bases lying between them. The CDR3 totals 15 residues. CDR1 is MDHEN and CDR2 is SYDVKM in the germline V gene. CDR3 residues: CASSTLGGDNEKLFF. The CDR3, as DNA: TGTGCCAGCAGTACCCTCGGGGGGGATAATGAAAAACTGTTTTTT. Looking up the rest from reference TRBV28 and TRBJ1-4 gives the full variable domain: DVKVTQSSRYLVKRTGEKVFLECVQDMDHENMFWYRQDPGLGLRLIYFSYDVKMKEKGDIPEGYSVSREKKERFSLILESASTNQTSMYLCASSTLGGDNEKLFFGSGTQLSVL.

V gene TRBV20-1 combines with J gene TRBJ1-5; 7 nucleotides match TRBD1. V shed 3 bases and J 5 bases; nucleotides not matched to a gene: 4. The CDR3 length is 13 residues. Germline V CDR1 and CDR2: DFQATT, SNEGSKA (reference sequence). CDR3 DNA sequence: TGCAGTGCTAGTAGACAGGGAGATCAGCCCCAGCATTTT. Translating it yields CSASRQGDQPQHF.

The V call is TRBV6-6, the J call TRBJ1-2, with a weak D call TRBD1 (5 bases). The germline V gene has CDR1 MNHNY and CDR2 SVGAGI (reference sequence). The CDR3 extends over 12 amino acids. Deletions cut 5 bases from V and 4 bases from J, with 8 bases between. Here the CDR3 DNA reads TGTGCCAGCAGTCTCGACAGCTATGGCTACACCTTC. It yields the protein CASSLDSYGYTF.

This clone was recorded a few times. The chain carries TRBV6-4 and TRBJ1-1; D is undetermined. The CDR3 contains 13 residues. The germline V gene encodes CDR1 MRHNA and CDR2 SNTAGT. With 5 bases removed from V and 3 bases from J, the gap between germline ends came to 10 bases. CDR3 protein: CASSITQDTEAFF. The CDR3 DNA reads as TGTGCCAGCAGTATCACTCAGGACACTGAAGCTTTCTTT.

The CDR3, as DNA: TGTGCCAGCAGCCCGAGGGGGGGTCTTGGGGCTAACTATGGCTACACCTTC. It codes for CASSPRGGLGANYGYTF. The chain employs TRBV9 and TRBJ1-2; possible D gene TRBD1, 6 bases. Trimming removed 4 bases from V and 0 bases from J, with 19 bases in between. This CDR3 region has 17 residues. Per germline, CDR1 SGDLS and CDR2 YYNGEE.

CDR3 loop: CASGLGAGSEAFF. The CDR3 DNA reads TGTGCTAGTGGTTTGGGCGCAGGGTCTGAAGCTTTCTTT. The rearrangement uses TRBV12-5 and TRBJ1-1; tentative D call: TRBD1 (5 bases). The V end was cut by 1 base, the J end by 6 bases, with 9 bases between. Germline-derived CDR1 and CDR2 are LGHNT and FRNRAP. The CDR3 is 13 residues long. Based on the CDR3 plus reference TRBV12-5 and TRBJ1-1, the full variable domain is DARVTQTPRHKVTEMGQEVTMRCQPILGHNTVFWYRQTMMQGLELLAYFRNRAPLDDSGMPKDRFSAEMPDATLATLKIQPSEPRDSAVYFCASGLGAGSEAFFGQGTRLTVV.

The rearrangement links TRBV27 to TRBJ1-5, with no clear D. Germline loops: CDR1 MNHEY, CDR2 SMNVEV (reference sequence). The CDR3 length is 13 residues. The germline V and J ends were trimmed by 6 bases and 6 bases, with 12 bases remaining between them. The CDR3 nucleotides read TGTGCCAGCAGCCCCGAGAGAGGTCAGCCCCAGCATTTT. This gives the protein CASSPERGQPQHF.

The V call is TRBV18, the J call TRBJ1-1, with TRBD1 as a possible D gene (6 bases). The germline V gene encodes CDR1 KGHSH and CDR2 LQKENI. The CDR3 has 13 residues. The ends were cut back, 5 bases at V and 4 bases at J, with 11 bases in the middle. CDR3 DNA: TGTGCCAGCTCAACCCGGGACACCACTGAAGCTTTCTTT. Its protein is CASSTRDTTEAFF.

This clone appeared a single time. The chain has TRBV19 and TRBJ1-2; D remains ambiguous. The CDR3 length is 14 residues. The V end lost 7 bases, the J end lost 6 bases, and 18 bases lay between the germline ends. Looked up from germline, CDR1 is LNHDA and CDR2 is SQIVND (reference sequence). CDR3 residues: CASIARSFRHGYTF. The CDR3 DNA reads TGTGCCAGTATTGCGAGGAGTTTTCGGCATGGCTACACCTTC.

The chain joins TRBV6-4 to TRBJ1-5, with D hard to call. The CDR3 runs to 12 residues. The V gene's germline CDR1 is MRHNA and CDR2 SNTAGT. Trimming pared 2 bases from V and 6 bases from J, leaving 5 bases between. The CDR3 DNA follows: TGTGCCAGCAGTGACGGCACTCAGCCCCAGCATTTT. Amino acid sequence: CASSDGTQPQHF.